This entry describes one T cell receptor beta chain. Its antigen is undetermined. This sample is part of a study of identical twins. General study findings and limits: Out-of-frame beta sequences exhibited a weaker degree of excess twin sharing. Twin sharing of out-of-frame TCR alpha was underestimated by models in monozygotic pairs.

cDNA carried unique molecular identifiers, and a universal primer site was added by template switching. TCRdb reanalysed the 5' RACE reads using MiXCR and keeps one entry per CDR3 protein. The table lists approximately 300,000 distinct CDR3 sequences, roughly 10% of them singletons. Separately, the same data were catalogued under a study of yellow fever vaccine responses in identical twins.

The material sequenced was CD8+ T cells sorted from blood. This clonotype originated in a young woman in good health.

DNA for the CDR3: TGTGCCAGCAGCCCCCGACTAGCCTACCCGAACACCGGGGAGCTGTTTTTT. Protein: CASSPRLAYPNTGELFF. The genes are TRBV7-9 and TRBJ2-2; 7 bases map to TRBD2. The ends lost 5 bases at V and 0 bases at J; junction bases unmatched: 9. The germline gives CDR1 SEHNR, CDR2 FQNEAQ (reference sequence). The length of the CDR3 is 17 residues. Complete variable domain (other parts from reference TRBV7-9 and TRBJ2-2): DTGVSQNPRHKITKRGQNVTFRCDPISEHNRLYWYRQTLGQGPEFLTYFQNEAQLEKSRLLSDRFSAERPKGSFSTLEIQRTEQGDSAMYLCASSPRLAYPNTGELFFGEGSRLTVL.